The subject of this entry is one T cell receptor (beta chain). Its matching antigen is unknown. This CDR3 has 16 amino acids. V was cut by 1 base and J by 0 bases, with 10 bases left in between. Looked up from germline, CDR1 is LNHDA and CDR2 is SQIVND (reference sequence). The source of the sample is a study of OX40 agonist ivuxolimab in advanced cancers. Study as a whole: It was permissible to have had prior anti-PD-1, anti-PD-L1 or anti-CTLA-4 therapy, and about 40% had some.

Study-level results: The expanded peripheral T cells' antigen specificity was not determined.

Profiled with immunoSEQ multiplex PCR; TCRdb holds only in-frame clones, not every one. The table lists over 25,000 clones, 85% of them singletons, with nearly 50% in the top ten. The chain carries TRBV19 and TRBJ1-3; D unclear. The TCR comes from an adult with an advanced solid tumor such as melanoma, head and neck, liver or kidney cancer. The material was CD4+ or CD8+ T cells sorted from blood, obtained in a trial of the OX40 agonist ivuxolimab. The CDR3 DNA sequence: TGTGCCAGTAGTATAGCCGCAGCCTTCTCTGGAAACACCATATATTTT. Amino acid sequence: CASSIAAAFSGNTIYF.